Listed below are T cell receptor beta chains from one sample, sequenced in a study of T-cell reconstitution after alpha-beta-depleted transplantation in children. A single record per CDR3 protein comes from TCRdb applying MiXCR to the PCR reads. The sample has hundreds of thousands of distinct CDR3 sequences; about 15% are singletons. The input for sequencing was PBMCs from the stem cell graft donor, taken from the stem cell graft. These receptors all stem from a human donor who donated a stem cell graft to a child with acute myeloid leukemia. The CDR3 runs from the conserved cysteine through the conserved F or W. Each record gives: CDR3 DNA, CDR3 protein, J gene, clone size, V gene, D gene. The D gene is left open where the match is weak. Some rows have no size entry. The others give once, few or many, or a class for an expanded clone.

DNA: TGCAGCATTCGACAAGTCCAAACTGAAGCTTTCTTT
CDR3: CSIRQVQTEAFF
J: TRBJ1-1
size: many
V: TRBV29-1
D: NA

DNA: TGTGCCATCAGCATACAGGGGGTCTCTGGAAACACCATATATTTT
CDR3: CAISIQGVSGNTIYF
J: TRBJ1-3
size: few
V: TRBV10-3
D: TRBD1

DNA: TGTGCCAGCAGCGCCGAACTAGCGGGGGGGCATGATGAGCAGTTCTTC
CDR3: CASSAELAGGHDEQFF
J: TRBJ2-1
size: many
V: TRBV5-5
D: TRBD2

DNA: TGTGCCTGGAGTGTACAACTAGCCTCAGTCTTC
CDR3: CAWSVQLASVF
J: TRBJ2-1
size: NA
V: TRBV30
D: NA

DNA: TGTGCCAGCTCACCACCAAGTGATGAGCAGTTCTTC
CDR3: CASSPPSDEQFF
J: TRBJ2-1
size: NA
V: TRBV18
D: NA

DNA: TGTGCCAGCAGCCCCTACAAGCCAGGCACGCAGTATTTT
CDR3: CASSPYKPGTQYF
J: TRBJ2-3
size: few
V: TRBV14
D: NA

DNA: TGTGCCAGCAGCTCTCCCCCAGGCCTTGTCGAGCAGTACTTC
CDR3: CASSSPPGLVEQYF
J: TRBJ2-7
size: NA
V: TRBV6-2/TRBV6-3
D: NA

DNA: TGTGCCAGCGGACAGGGGACTTTTGGCTACACCTTC
CDR3: CASGQGTFGYTF
J: TRBJ1-2
size: NA
V: TRBV7-9
D: TRBD1

DNA: TGCGCCAGCAGCCAAGTCTTGGGGTCAGGAGACACCGGGGAGCTGTTTTTT
CDR3: CASSQVLGSGDTGELFF
J: TRBJ2-2
size: few
V: TRBV4-3
D: NA

DNA: TGTGCCACCAGCAGAGATCGGATGCCCTACAATGAGCAGTTCTTC
CDR3: CATSRDRMPYNEQFF
J: TRBJ2-1
size: many
V: TRBV15
D: NA